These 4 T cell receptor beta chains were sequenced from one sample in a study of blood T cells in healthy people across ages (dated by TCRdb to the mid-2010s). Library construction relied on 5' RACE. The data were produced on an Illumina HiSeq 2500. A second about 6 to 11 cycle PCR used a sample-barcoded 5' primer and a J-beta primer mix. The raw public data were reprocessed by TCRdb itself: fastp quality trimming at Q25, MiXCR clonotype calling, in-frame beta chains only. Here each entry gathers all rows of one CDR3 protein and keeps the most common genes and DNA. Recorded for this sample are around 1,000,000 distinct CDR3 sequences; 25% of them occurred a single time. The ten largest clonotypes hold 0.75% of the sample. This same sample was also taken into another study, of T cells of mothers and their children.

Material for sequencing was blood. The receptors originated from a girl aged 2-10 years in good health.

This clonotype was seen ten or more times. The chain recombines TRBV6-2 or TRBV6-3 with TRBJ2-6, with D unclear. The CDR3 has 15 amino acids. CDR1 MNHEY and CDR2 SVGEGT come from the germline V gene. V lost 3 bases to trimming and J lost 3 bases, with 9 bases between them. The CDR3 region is CASSYLSGGANVLTF. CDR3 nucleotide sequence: TGTGCCAGCAGTTATTTGTCGGGTGGGGCCAACGTCCTGACTTTC.

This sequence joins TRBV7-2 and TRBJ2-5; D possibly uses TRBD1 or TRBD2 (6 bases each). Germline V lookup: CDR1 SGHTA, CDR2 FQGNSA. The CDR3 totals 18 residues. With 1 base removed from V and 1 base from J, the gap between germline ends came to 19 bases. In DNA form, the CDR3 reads TGTGCCAGCAGCTTAGTTCCAACCGGGGGCCTAAGCCAAGAGACCCAGTACTTC. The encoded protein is CASSLVPTGGLSQETQYF.

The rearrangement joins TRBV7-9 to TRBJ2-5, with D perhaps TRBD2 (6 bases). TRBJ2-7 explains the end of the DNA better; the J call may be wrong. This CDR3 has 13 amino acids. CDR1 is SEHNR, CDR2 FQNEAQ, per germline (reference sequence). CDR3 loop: CASRDGGVYEQYF. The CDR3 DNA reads TGTGCCAGCAGGGACGGGGGTGTTTACGAGCAGTACTTC.

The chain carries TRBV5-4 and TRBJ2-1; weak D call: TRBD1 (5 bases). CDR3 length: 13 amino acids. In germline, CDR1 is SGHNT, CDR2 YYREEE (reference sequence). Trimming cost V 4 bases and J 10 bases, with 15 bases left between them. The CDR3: CASSPQWGGEQFF. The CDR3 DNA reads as TGTGCCAGCAGCCCCCAGTGGGGCGGCGAGCAGTTCTTC.